A selection of T cell receptor beta chains follows, all from one sample in a study of blood T cell repertoires in COVID-19. TCRdb keeps only in-frame clones here, not all; method: immunoSEQ multiplex PCR. The sample yields under 300,000 clones, around 83% seen once. Sequencing was carried out using PBMCs or T cells enriched from blood (not recorded which). These receptors all come from a woman between 50 and 59 years old who had been exposed to COVID-19. CDR3s include the opening cysteine and the closing phenylalanine or tryptophan. Fields, in order: D gene, J gene, clone size, V gene, CDR3 protein, CDR3 DNA. A D gene is named only where the DNA matches it firmly. Size values are once, few and many counts, or a class for expanded clones, and some rows have none.

D: -; J: TRBJ2-6; size: few; V: TRBV27; CDR3: CASSPSTLAGANVLTF; DNA: TGTGCCAGCAGTCCCTCAACTTTGGCTGGGGCCAACGTCCTGACTTTC
D: -; J: TRBJ1-1; size: -; V: TRBV3-1/TRBV3-2; CDR3: CASSHLTALNTEAFF; DNA: TGTGCCAGCAGCCACTTGACAGCGCTGAACACTGAAGCTTTCTTT
D: TRBD1; J: TRBJ1-5; size: -; V: TRBV7-8; CDR3: CASSLVWDRNQPQHF; DNA: TGTGCCAGCAGCTTAGTTTGGGACAGGAATCAGCCCCAGCATTTT
D: TRBD2; J: TRBJ2-7; size: -; V: TRBV10-2; CDR3: CASSELAGSYEQYF; DNA: TGCGCCAGCAGTGAACTAGCGGGGTCCTACGAGCAGTACTTC
D: -; J: TRBJ1-4; size: -; V: TRBV19; CDR3: CASSMRVATNEKLFF; DNA: TGTGCCAGTAGTATGAGGGTTGCAACTAATGAAAAACTGTTTTTT
D: -; J: TRBJ1-2; size: -; V: TRBV29-1; CDR3: CSDADSRNYGYTF; DNA: TGCAGCGACGCGGACAGCCGAAACTATGGCTACACCTTC
D: TRBD2; J: TRBJ2-3; size: -; V: TRBV19; CDR3: CASSVPSGGLTDTQYF; DNA: TGTGCCAGTAGTGTTCCTAGCGGGGGGCTCACAGATACGCAGTATTTT
D: -; J: TRBJ1-5; size: -; V: TRBV5-6; CDR3: CASSSQGRNQPQHF; DNA: TGTGCCAGCAGCTCCCAGGGTCGCAACCAGCCCCAGCATTTT
D: TRBD1; J: TRBJ1-4; size: -; V: TRBV7-9; CDR3: CASSLEGAEEKLFF; DNA: TGTGCCAGCAGCTTAGAGGGGGCAGAAGAAAAACTGTTTTTT
D: -; J: TRBJ1-3; size: once; V: TRBV19; CDR3: CASSTRGAGNTIYF; DNA: TGTGCCAGTAGTACTCGCGGGGCTGGAAACACCATATATTTT
D: -; J: TRBJ1-2; size: -; V: TRBV6-1; CDR3: CASSEIGRGQSSYGYTF; DNA: TGTGCCAGCAGTGAGATCGGCCGGGGACAAAGTTCCTATGGCTACACCTTC
D: -; J: TRBJ2-5; size: -; V: TRBV28; CDR3: CASRRRVEHRRETQYF; DNA: TGTGCCAGCCGCAGAAGAGTCGAACACCGGAGGGAGACCCAGTACTTC
D: TRBD1; J: TRBJ1-2; size: -; V: TRBV6-5; CDR3: CASRLGQGSSDTF; DNA: TGTGCCAGCAGGTTGGGACAGGGGAGTTCGGACACCTTC
D: -; J: TRBJ2-5; size: -; V: TRBV7-2; CDR3: CASSPVGGALETQYF; DNA: TGTGCCAGCAGCCCCGTAGGAGGGGCCTTAGAGACCCAGTACTTC
D: -; J: TRBJ2-7; size: -; V: TRBV9; CDR3: CASSAGTYRYEQYF; DNA: TGTGCCAGCAGCGCCGGGACTTACCGCTACGAGCAGTACTTC
D: -; J: TRBJ1-1; size: -; V: TRBV21-1; CDR3: CAVGQGRDAEAFF; DNA: TGTGCCGTGGGACAGGGGCGGGATGCTGAAGCTTTCTTT
D: -; J: TRBJ1-5; size: -; V: TRBV7-8; CDR3: CASSLGQSINQPQHF; DNA: TGTGCCAGCAGCTTAGGACAGAGCATTAATCAGCCCCAGCATTTT
D: TRBD2; J: TRBJ2-3; size: -; V: TRBV18; CDR3: CASSPASGGAVDTQYF; DNA: TGTGCCAGCTCACCGGCTAGCGGGGGGGCTGTAGATACGCAGTATTTT
D: -; J: TRBJ2-2; size: once; V: TRBV5-6; CDR3: CASSFRAGANTGELFF; DNA: TGTGCCAGCAGCTTCAGGGCAGGGGCGAACACCGGGGAGCTGTTTTTT
D: TRBD1; J: TRBJ1-1; size: -; V: TRBV12-5; CDR3: CASGSPPGGHLTGAFF; DNA: TGTGCTAGTGGTTCACCCCCAGGGGGGCACCTCACTGGGGCTTTCTTT
D: -; J: TRBJ2-7; size: -; V: TRBV29-1; CDR3: CSVVSSAYEQYF; DNA: TGCAGCGTTGTTTCGTCCGCCTACGAGCAGTACTTC
D: TRBD1; J: TRBJ1-2; size: -; V: TRBV27; CDR3: CASSPSTGVLNYGYTF; DNA: TGTGCCAGCAGTCCGTCGACAGGGGTTCTAAACTATGGCTACACCTTC
D: TRBD1; J: TRBJ1-5; size: -; V: TRBV12-5; CDR3: CASGLGTGGAGQPQHF; DNA: TGTGCTAGTGGTTTGGGGACAGGGGGCGCAGGGCAGCCCCAGCATTTT
D: -; J: TRBJ2-3; size: -; V: TRBV9; CDR3: CASSPRDYTDTQYF; DNA: TGTGCCAGCAGCCCAAGAGACTACACAGATACGCAGTATTTT
D: TRBD2; J: TRBJ2-5; size: -; V: TRBV28; CDR3: CATSTIGRGDKETQYF; DNA: TGTGCCACCAGTACTATAGGACGGGGGGATAAAGAGACCCAGTACTTC
D: -; J: TRBJ2-1; size: few; V: TRBV7-8; CDR3: CASSTLATNEQFF; DNA: TGTGCCAGCAGCACCCTAGCGACAAATGAGCAGTTCTTC
D: -; J: TRBJ2-1; size: -; V: TRBV5-1; CDR3: CASSRLGAMEQFF; DNA: TGCGCCAGCAGCCGTCTAGGGGCCATGGAGCAGTTCTTC
D: TRBD1; J: TRBJ1-2; size: many; V: TRBV5-1; CDR3: CASQQGTNYGYTF; DNA: TGCGCCAGCCAACAGGGGACTAACTATGGCTACACCTTC
D: TRBD2; J: TRBJ2-3; size: -; V: TRBV4-3; CDR3: CASSQDKAGRGDTQYF; DNA: TGCGCCAGCAGCCAAGACAAAGCGGGGAGGGGAGATACGCAGTATTTT
D: -; J: TRBJ1-1; size: -; V: TRBV5-1; CDR3: CASSFEGAVTEAFF; DNA: TGCGCCAGCAGCTTCGAGGGCGCGGTCACTGAAGCTTTCTTT
D: -; J: TRBJ1-1; size: -; V: TRBV5-1; CDR3: CASSSGGLANTEAFF; DNA: TGCGCCAGCAGCTCTGGGGGACTGGCGAACACTGAAGCTTTCTTT
D: TRBD1; J: TRBJ1-2; size: -; V: TRBV7-2; CDR3: CASSLLRSGQGTDYGYTF; DNA: TGTGCCAGCAGCCTCCTTAGGTCGGGACAGGGTACCGACTATGGCTACACCTTC
D: -; J: TRBJ1-1; size: once; V: TRBV19; CDR3: CASSIPGVEAFF; DNA: TGTGCCAGTAGTATTCCAGGGGTTGAAGCTTTCTTT
D: TRBD2; J: TRBJ2-7; size: few; V: TRBV11-1; CDR3: CASSPIRSGAAYEQYF; DNA: TGTGCCAGCAGCCCTATTCGCAGCGGGGCAGCCTACGAGCAGTACTTC